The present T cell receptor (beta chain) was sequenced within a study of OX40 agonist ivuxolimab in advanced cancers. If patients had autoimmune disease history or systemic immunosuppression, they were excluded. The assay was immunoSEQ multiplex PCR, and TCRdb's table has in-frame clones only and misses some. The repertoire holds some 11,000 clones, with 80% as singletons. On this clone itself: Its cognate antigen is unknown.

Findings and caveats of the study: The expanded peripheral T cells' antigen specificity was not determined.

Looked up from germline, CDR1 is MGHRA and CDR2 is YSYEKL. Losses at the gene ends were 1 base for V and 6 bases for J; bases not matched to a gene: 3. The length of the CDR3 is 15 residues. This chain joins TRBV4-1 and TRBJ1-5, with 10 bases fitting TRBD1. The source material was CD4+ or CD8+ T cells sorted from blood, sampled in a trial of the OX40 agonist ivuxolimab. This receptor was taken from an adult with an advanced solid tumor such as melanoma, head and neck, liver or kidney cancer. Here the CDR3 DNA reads TGCGCCAGCAGCCAAGCCGGACAGGGGGTTCAGCCCCAGCATTTT. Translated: CASSQAGQGVQPQHF.